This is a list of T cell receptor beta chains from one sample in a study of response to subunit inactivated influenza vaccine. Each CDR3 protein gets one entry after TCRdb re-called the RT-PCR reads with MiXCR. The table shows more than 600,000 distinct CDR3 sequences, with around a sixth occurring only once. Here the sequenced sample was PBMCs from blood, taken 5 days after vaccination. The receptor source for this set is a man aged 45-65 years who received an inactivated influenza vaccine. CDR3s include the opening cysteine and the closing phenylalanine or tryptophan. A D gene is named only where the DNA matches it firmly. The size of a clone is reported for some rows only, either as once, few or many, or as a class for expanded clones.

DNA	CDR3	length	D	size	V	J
TGTGCCAGCAGCTCCGGGCAAAGGGGCACTGAAGCTTTCTTT	CASSSGQRGTEAFF	14	-	few	TRBV28	TRBJ1-1
TGTGCCAGCACCTCAGCGTGGGAGACCCAGTACTTC	CASTSAWETQYF	12	-	few	TRBV28	TRBJ2-5
TGCAGTGCTAGAACTGGACTAGCGGGAAACAATGAGCAGTTCTTC	CSARTGLAGNNEQFF	15	TRBD2	many	TRBV20-1	TRBJ2-1
TGTGCCACCAGTGACTCCGGACTAGCGGGGGTCACCGGGGAGCTGTTTTTT	CATSDSGLAGVTGELFF	17	TRBD2	-	TRBV24-1	TRBJ2-2
TGTGCCAGCGGCGGTCAGCGGGAGGGCTTATACGAGCAGTACTTC	CASGGQREGLYEQYF	15	TRBD2	-	TRBV6-2/TRBV6-3	TRBJ2-7
TGTGCCAGCAGACCTCGCAGGGGGCGGGGGCAAGAGACCCAGTACTTC	CASRPRRGRGQETQYF	16	-	-	TRBV12-3/TRBV12-4	TRBJ2-5
TGTGCCAGCAGCTTGTTGCGGGGGAAGAGCAATGAGCAGTTCTTC	CASSLLRGKSNEQFF	15	TRBD2	few	TRBV5-4	TRBJ2-1
TGTGCCAGCAGCGAGGGGATCGGGGTAGGGGAGCAGTACTTC	CASSEGIGVGEQYF	14	-	-	TRBV9	TRBJ2-7
TGCGCCAGCAGAAATGGCCCCAGCGGCCAAGAGACCCAGTACTTC	CASRNGPSGQETQYF	15	-	-	TRBV5-1	TRBJ2-5
TGTGCCAGCAGGCTAGCGGGGCCCACATACGAGCAGTACTTC	CASRLAGPTYEQYF	14	TRBD2	few	TRBV5-6	TRBJ2-7
TGCGCCAGCAGCCAAGATTTCGTGGCTAGCGGGGGGATGACCCAGTACTTC	CASSQDFVASGGMTQYF	17	TRBD2	few	TRBV4-3	TRBJ2-5
TGCAGTGCTAGAGATTTCCAGAATCTAGATAATTCACCCCTCCACTTT	CSARDFQNLDNSPLHF	16	-	-	TRBV20-1	TRBJ1-6
TGTGCCAGCTTTCCCCTGGGACTAGCGGGAGTTCATACAGATACGCAGTATTTT	CASFPLGLAGVHTDTQYF	18	TRBD2	-	TRBV11-2	TRBJ2-3
TGTGCCAGCGAGGGGATCTCCGACGGATACGAGCAGTACTTC	CASEGISDGYEQYF	14	-	-	TRBV7-9	TRBJ2-7
TGCAGTGCCGGACAGCTTGAAGCTTTCTTT	CSAGQLEAFF	10	-	many	TRBV20-1	TRBJ1-1
TGTGCCTGGAGAGAAGCGGGAGGGCCCTACAATGAGCAGTTCTTC	CAWREAGGPYNEQFF	15	TRBD2	few	TRBV30	TRBJ2-1
TGTGCCAGCAGTTACTCTCGTGCGGTTGGGCAAGAGACCCAGTACTTC	CASSYSRAVGQETQYF	16	-	-	TRBV6-5	TRBJ2-5
TGTGCCACCAGTACCCCGAGGGCAGATACGCAGTATTTT	CATSTPRADTQYF	13	-	-	TRBV24-1	TRBJ2-3
TGCAGGGACCTAGGAGCGAACACCGGGGAGCTGTTTTTT	CRDLGANTGELFF	13	-	few	TRBV20-1	TRBJ2-2
TGCAGCGTTGTGGGCCGATTTTCGGAGACCCAGTACTTC	CSVVGRFSETQYF	13	-	-	TRBV29-1	TRBJ2-5
TGCGCCAGCAGCCAAGGTCGGGGGGCGCTTTATACAGATACGCAGTATTTT	CASSQGRGALYTDTQYF	17	-	few	TRBV4-3	TRBJ2-3
TGCAGTGCTAGGGGTTTAGGTGGGGACACTACCTACGAGCAGTACTTC	CSARGLGGDTTYEQYF	16	-	-	TRBV20-1	TRBJ2-7
TGTGCCACCAGCAGACAGGCGGGAATAACAAGCAATCAGCCCCAGCATTTT	CATSRQAGITSNQPQHF	17	-	few	TRBV15	TRBJ1-5
TGTGCCATCAGGGACAGGAAAGGCGAGACCCAGTACTTC	CAIRDRKGETQYF	13	TRBD1	-	TRBV10-3	TRBJ2-5
TGTGCCAGCAGTTCCCCCCAGGGGAACACCGGGGAGCTGTTTTTT	CASSSPQGNTGELFF	15	-	few	TRBV12-3/TRBV12-4	TRBJ2-2
TGTGCCAGCAGCCGTCCCGGGACAGGAATTCCCGTCTCTGGGGCCAACGTCCTGACTTTC	CASSRPGTGIPVSGANVLTF	20	TRBD1	few	TRBV5-6	TRBJ2-6
TGTGCCAGCAGCCGAACCGCCGGGAATAGGGTGAACACCGGGGAGCTGTTTTTT	CASSRTAGNRVNTGELFF	18	-	many	TRBV7-6	TRBJ2-2
TGCGCCAGCAGCACGGGAATGGGGACGGCCATGATTACCCAGTACTTC	CASSTGMGTAMITQYF	16	-	few	TRBV5-1	TRBJ2-5
TGTGCCACCAAGGACGGGACAGATTTCAATGAGCAGTTCTTC	CATKDGTDFNEQFF	14	TRBD1	few	TRBV24-1	TRBJ2-1
TGTGCCAGCAGTTACTCGACTAGCGGGACGGAATTAGCCAAAAACATTCAGTACTTC	CASSYSTSGTELAKNIQYF	19	TRBD2	-	TRBV6-5	TRBJ2-4
TGTGCCAGCAGTCCCAATGGGCCGACGGGGGGTGGCTATGGCTACACCTTC	CASSPNGPTGGGYGYTF	17	-	-	TRBV12-3/TRBV12-4	TRBJ1-2
TGTGCCAGCAGTTTAGCGGAGGCAGGACATCAGCCCCAGCATTTT	CASSLAEAGHQPQHF	15	-	-	TRBV12-3/TRBV12-4	TRBJ1-5
TGCAGCGTCCCGGGACCGAGCTATGGCTACACCTTC	CSVPGPSYGYTF	12	-	few	TRBV29-1	TRBJ1-2
TGCAGTGCTAGAGGGCCGGGACAGGGGATTAATCAGCCCCAGCATTTT	CSARGPGQGINQPQHF	16	TRBD1	many	TRBV20-1	TRBJ1-5
TGCAGCGGGGGGGAGGGAAGCAGCTCCTACGAGCAGTACTTC	CSGGEGSSSYEQYF	14	TRBD2	-	TRBV29-1	TRBJ2-7
TGTGCCAGCAGTCCGTCATTGACAGGGAAGGGGAGCAATCAGCCCCAGCATTTT	CASSPSLTGKGSNQPQHF	18	TRBD1	-	TRBV12-3/TRBV12-4	TRBJ1-5
TGTGCCAGCGGGGACAGCCTAAACAATGAGCAGTTCTTC	CASGDSLNNEQFF	13	TRBD1	few	TRBV12-3/TRBV12-4	TRBJ2-1
TGTGCCAGCAGCCCCATGGGGGGCACTGAAGCTTTCTTT	CASSPMGGTEAFF	13	-	-	TRBV11-2	TRBJ1-1
TGTGCCAGCAGTTATGCAGGTGACAGGCAGATCGAGCAGTACTTC	CASSYAGDRQIEQYF	15	-	-	TRBV6-5	TRBJ2-7
TGTGCCAGCAGCTTAACCCCCAGGCAGCAAGAGACCCAGTACTTC	CASSLTPRQQETQYF	15	-	-	TRBV11-2	TRBJ2-5
TGCGCCAGCAGCTTGGAGCAGTCGAGAGAGCAGTACTTC	CASSLEQSREQYF	13	-	-	TRBV5-1	TRBJ2-7
TGTGCCAGCAGCGTTTCGAGGGACCCGACGCAGTATTTT	CASSVSRDPTQYF	13	-	few	TRBV9	TRBJ2-3
TGTGCCAGCAGCTTCGGACAGACCTACGAGCAGTACTTC	CASSFGQTYEQYF	13	-	many	TRBV5-1	TRBJ2-7